This T cell receptor (beta chain) was sequenced for a study of cytomegalovirus exposure and HLA in healthy donors. Study-level information: Out of about 190 million T cells, an earlier analysis found some 120 million unique TCR beta sequences in total.

Study-wide findings and caveats: The authors later found most CMV-associated TCR beta chains appeared HLA-restricted. Most TCR sequences showed up rarely, but some public TCRs showed up in many donors.

This CDR3 region has 16 residues. The ends were cut back, 5 bases at V and 5 bases at J, with 18 bases in the middle. In germline, CDR1 is SGHTA, CDR2 FQGNSA. About this clone: Its antigen is undetermined.

Use of 60 Vbeta and 13 Jbeta primers characterized the PCR. The repertoire was sequenced with immunoSEQ multiplex PCR; TCRdb's copy has only in-frame clones and lacks some. This table lists some 150,000 clones. Each donor's status was that of a healthy bone marrow donor. The sample consisted of PBMCs. This chain links TRBV7-2 with TRBJ2-2, with D tentatively TRBD2 (6 bases). The sequence was collected from a woman younger than 30 in good health and CMV-seronegative. The CDR3: CASSLQAGGITGELFF. Written as DNA, the CDR3 is TGTGCCAGCAGCCTACAAGCTGGGGGGATTACCGGGGAGCTGTTTTTT.